The 8 T cell receptor beta chains in this list originate from one sample, sequenced in a study of blood T cell repertoires in COVID-19. Repertoires were generated with immunoSEQ multiplex PCR, while TCRdb's copy carries only in-frame clones and drops some. The table includes about 52,000 clones, about 90% detected once. The sample was peripheral blood. Receptors were obtained from a human donor with active COVID-19. The donor label of this sample is uncertain.

The J gene is TRBJ1-1, the V gene TRBV15, with a weak D call TRBD1 (5 bases). Germline CDR1 and CDR2: LNHNV and YYDKDF (reference sequence). The CDR3 totals 14 residues. The V gene lost 3 bases and the J gene lost 4 bases, with 12 bases spanning the gap. This chain's CDR3 is CATSRDTVVTEAFF. CDR3 coding DNA: TGTGCCACCAGCAGGGACACCGTAGTCACTGAAGCTTTCTTT.

The chain is built from TRBV7-2 and TRBJ2-3; TRBD1 aligns across 12 bases. V gave up 3 bases and J gave up 4 bases; unmatched junction bases: 8. The CDR3 is made up of 17 amino acids. CDR1 is SGHTA, CDR2 FQGNSA, per germline. The CDR3 DNA reads TGTGCCAGCAGCTTCGGGACAGGGGGCGCCTTTCCAGATACGCAGTATTTT. Translation gives CASSFGTGGAFPDTQYF.

The DNA of the CDR3 is TGTGCCAGCAGTCAAAGGGGACAGGGGGGCCGAGAGACCCAGTACTTC. Protein product: CASSQRGQGGRETQYF. V usage is TRBV6-6 and J usage is TRBJ2-5; 11 bases are a match to TRBD1. The J segment lost 4 bases and the V segment lost 5 bases, leaving 9 bases of the junction unmatched. CDR3 size: 16 residues. Germline CDR1 is MNHNY and CDR2 is SVGAGI (reference sequence).

A single count supports this clone. The chain recombines TRBV2 with TRBJ2-1; D perhaps matches TRBD2 (5 bases). The CDR3 extends over 15 amino acids. V lost 3 bases and J 7 bases, leaving 16 bases between the germline ends. Germline values: CDR1 SNHLY, CDR2 FYNNEI. CDR3 residues: CASSDGGRSFNEQFF. DNA for the CDR3: TGTGCCAGCAGTGACGGAGGAAGGAGTTTTAATGAGCAGTTCTTC.

The V gene is TRBV19, the J gene TRBJ2-4, with 11 bases matching TRBD2. The length of the CDR3 is 15 residues. Unmatched junction bases numbered 2, after V lost 7 bases and J lost 0 bases. Per the germline V gene, CDR1 is LNHDA and CDR2 is SQIVND (reference sequence). The CDR3 is CASNSGGVAKNIQYF. CDR3 DNA sequence: TGTGCCAGTAATAGCGGGGGGGTAGCCAAAAACATTCAGTACTTC.

This clone turned up a few times. The chain links TRBV7-9 to TRBJ1-3; maybe TRBD1 (5 bases). CDR3 length: 13 residues. V was pared by 4 bases and J by 4 bases, with 8 bases between. CDR1 and CDR2 from the germline V gene are SEHNR and FQNEAQ (reference sequence). The CDR3 sequence: CASSSQDGNTIYF. CDR3 sequence (DNA): TGTGCCAGCAGCTCACAGGACGGAAACACCATATATTTT.

The DNA of the CDR3 is TGTGCCAGCAGCGTACAGAGCTATGGCTACACCTTC. This encodes CASSVQSYGYTF. The chain joins TRBV7-9 to TRBJ1-2; D is uncertain. In germline, CDR1 is SEHNR, CDR2 FQNEAQ (reference sequence). There are 12 residues in the CDR3. V shed 5 bases and J shed 4 bases, with 8 bases lying between them. Full variable domain (outside the CDR3, taken from reference TRBV7-9 and TRBJ1-2): DTGVSQNPRHKITKRGQNVTFRCDPISEHNRLYWYRQTLGQGPEFLTYFQNEAQLEKSRLLSDRFSAERPKGSFSTLEIQRTEQGDSAMYLCASSVQSYGYTFGSGTRLTVV.

The V and J genes are TRBV4-3 and TRBJ1-1; a weak D match, TRBD1 (6 bases). V was shortened by 2 bases and J by 12 bases, with 19 bases between the two germline ends. Germline V gives CDR1 LGHNA, CDR2 YSLEER. The CDR3 covers 14 residues. In DNA form, the CDR3 reads TGCGCCAGCAGCCAAATGGCCGGGGGGCGCGGGTCTTTCTTT. Protein sequence: CASSQMAGGRGSFF.